Each of the 22 T cell receptor beta chains below was sequenced from the same sample in a study of T cells after yellow fever vaccination (dated by TCRdb to about 2019). The method was 5' RACE. The sequencer was an Illumina HiSeq 2500. TCRdb reprocessing: public reads trimmed at Q25 with fastp, clones called with MiXCR, in-frame beta chains kept. Identical CDR3 proteins give one entry, which carries the most common genes and DNA. The sample table contains 100,000 to 150,000 distinct CDR3 sequences; only one count was recorded for 6% to 8% of them. Around 2.3% of the sample is in the top ten clones. This specimen's treatment or condition label, interpreted: live attenuated yellow fever vaccine strain. Material: CD4+ T cells sorted from PBMCs, obtained around 10 days after the first yellow fever vaccination. The receptors shown here come from a man aged 18 to 35 who received the YFV17D yellow fever vaccine.

This clonotype showed up many times. The V and J genes are TRBV6-1 and TRBJ2-7, with D possibly matching TRBD1 (6 bases). Per germline, CDR1 MNHNS and CDR2 SASEGT. V shed 8 bases and J shed 0 bases, with 17 bases lying between them. The CDR3 has 15 residues. CDR3 nucleotides: TGTGCCAGCGCCCGAGGACAGCTCAACTCCTACGAGCAGTACTTC. Its protein product is CASARGQLNSYEQYF.

In this sample, this clonotype turned up many times. The rearrangement uses TRBV11-3 and TRBJ2-1, with 7 bases fitting TRBD2. CDR3 length equals 16 residues. Germline CDR1 SGHNT, CDR2 YENEEA. J gave up 3 bases and V 0 bases, and 5 bases lay outside the gene matches. The CDR3 region is CASSLDGRGGYNEQFF. The CDR3 DNA reads as TGTGCCAGCAGCTTAGATGGACGCGGGGGCTACAATGAGCAGTTCTTC.

This clonotype was recorded many times. The chain has TRBV5-1 and TRBJ1-1; TRBD1 aligns across 7 bases. The V gene end was trimmed by 4 bases and the J gene end by 4 bases; junction bases not matched to a gene: 7. The CDR3 has 14 amino acids. Germline assignment: CDR1 SGHRS and CDR2 YFSETQ. In nucleotides, the CDR3 is TGCGCCAGCAGCCAGGGGGTCGGGCCCACTGAAGCTTTCTTT. Encoded protein: CASSQGVGPTEAFF.

Many counts were recorded for this clonotype. The chain combines TRBV12-3 or TRBV12-4 with TRBJ2-3; possible D gene TRBD2, 5 bases. This CDR3 is 13 amino acids long. V was clipped by 7 bases and J by 5 bases, with 13 bases between them. The CDR3 sequence is CASTLSGGDTQYF. In DNA, the CDR3 is TGTGCCAGCACTCTGAGCGGTGGAGATACGCAGTATTTT.

This clonotype was detected ten times or more. The rearrangement links TRBV5-6 to TRBJ2-3, with D perhaps TRBD1 (6 bases). Germline CDR1 is SGHDT and CDR2 is YYEEEE. Trimming left V 4 bases short and J 2 bases short, with 11 bases between. The CDR3 contains 14 residues. CDR3 DNA: TGTGCCAGCAGCCAAGACAGGACCACAGATACGCAGTATTTT. It translates to CASSQDRTTDTQYF.

V gene TRBV7-9 combines with J gene TRBJ2-3, with D perhaps assigned TRBD1 or TRBD2 (5 bases each). The V and J ends lost 2 bases and 1 base respectively, with 10 bases between them. Germline V gene data show CDR1 as SEHNR and CDR2 as FQNEAQ (reference sequence). The CDR3 runs 15 residues. In DNA form, the CDR3 reads TGTGCCAGCAGCTTAAGGGACCTACGCACAGATACGCAGTATTTT. Amino acid sequence: CASSLRDLRTDTQYF. The whole variable domain, filled in from reference TRBV7-9 and TRBJ2-3, reads DTGVSQNPRHKITKRGQNVTFRCDPISEHNRLYWYRQTLGQGPEFLTYFQNEAQLEKSRLLSDRFSAERPKGSFSTLEIQRTEQGDSAMYLCASSLRDLRTDTQYFGPGTRLTVL.

This clonotype came up many times. The V and J genes are TRBV2 and TRBJ2-2; no definite D call. This CDR3 has 15 residues. Trimming took 0 bases from V and 2 from J, leaving 7 bases between them. Germline CDR1 and CDR2: SNHLY and FYNNEI. The CDR3 DNA sequence: TGTGCCAGCAGTGAAGCGGGTGGTAACACCGGGGAGCTGTTTTTT. It codes for CASSEAGGNTGELFF.

The chain links TRBV6-2 or TRBV6-3 to TRBJ2-7, with 8 bases lining up with TRBD1. CDR1 MNHEY and CDR2 SVGEGT come from the germline V gene. The V segment lost 4 bases and the J segment 4 bases; nucleotides outside the gene matches: 9. CDR3 length equals 15 residues. The DNA for the CDR3 is TGTGCCAGCAGTTTGTCTCCAGGGGGCCTTTACGAGCAGTACGTC. It is translated as CASSLSPGGLYEQYV.

Many counts were recorded for this clonotype. This chain uses TRBV29-1 with TRBJ2-5; tentatively, D is TRBD1 (6 bases). Trimming cost V 7 bases and J 5 bases, with 14 bases left between them. This CDR3 is built from 12 residues. CDR1 is SQVTM, CDR2 ANQGSEA, per germline. The CDR3 coding sequence is TGCAGCGGCTCAGGGGTTCAGGAGACCCAGTACTTC. Translating it yields CSGSGVQETQYF.

In its sample, this clonotype was seen many times. The rearrangement uses TRBV4-3 and TRBJ1-2; no reliable D call. This CDR3 region has 12 residues. CDR1 is LGHNA and CDR2 is YSLEER in the germline V gene. V was pared by 4 bases and J by 8 bases, with 11 bases between. CDR3 bases: TGCGCCAGCAGCCGCCGATCTGGAGGCTACACCTTC. Protein product: CASSRRSGGYTF.

This clonotype was counted many times. The chain combines TRBV11-2 with TRBJ2-5; D gene unclear. Germline V lookup: CDR1 SGHAT, CDR2 FQNNGV. This CDR3 has 12 amino acids. V was cut by 2 bases and J by 5 bases, with 6 bases left in between. This CDR3 is CASSLIGETQYF. CDR3 in DNA: TGTGCCAGCAGCTTAATTGGGGAGACCCAGTACTTC.

This clonotype has a count of ten or more. The chain uses TRBV9 and TRBJ1-1; no reliable D call. The germline gives CDR1 SGDLS, CDR2 YYNGEE. The CDR3 is 14 residues long. V was pared by 0 bases and J by 0 bases, with 6 bases between. CDR3 nucleotide sequence: TGTGCCAGCAGCGTAGATGGGATGAACACTGAAGCTTTCTTT. It is translated as CASSVDGMNTEAFF.

Many counts were recorded for this clonotype. The genes are TRBV5-1 and TRBJ2-1; D could derive from TRBD1 or TRBD2 (6 bases each). V lost 2 bases, J lost 5 bases, and 14 bases lay in between. CDR3 size: 15 residues. Per the germline V gene, CDR1 is SGHRS and CDR2 is YFSETQ. In DNA, the CDR3 is TGCGCCAGCAGCTTCGGGGGCAGGGGTAACAATGAGCAGTTCTTC. It codes for CASSFGGRGNNEQFF.

This clonotype was picked up a small number of times. The chain links TRBV1 to TRBJ2-5; TRBD1 is the table's D call, not checked against the DNA. TRBV1 is a pseudogene. The CDR3 has 15 amino acids. CDR3 loop: CASSDRTGGRKTQYF. For the CDR3, the DNA is TGCGCCAGCAGTGACAGGACAGGGGGGAGAAAGACCCAGTACTTC.

The chain couples TRBV7-2 to TRBJ2-5, with D uncertain. Trimming removed 0 bases at V and 5 bases at J, with 13 bases between. The CDR3 is 15 residues long. Germline V gene sequence: CDR1 SGHTA, CDR2 FQGNSA. The CDR3 loop is CASSLAQLSLETQYF. The CDR3 DNA reads as TGTGCCAGCAGCTTAGCCCAGCTCTCACTCGAGACCCAGTACTTC.

A remark on this clonotype: A much more abundant neighbour one base away suggests this may be a read error. V is TRBV12-5 and J is TRBJ2-7; the D is unclear. V was clipped by 7 bases and J by 3 bases, with 10 bases between them. This CDR3 comprises 12 residues. Germline values: CDR1 LGHNT, CDR2 FRNRAP. The CDR3 coding sequence is TGTGCTAGTGCCCCCCAGCGCTACGAGCAGTACTTC. Translated: CASAPQRYEQYF.

In this sample, this clonotype turned up many times. This chain connects TRBV5-4 to TRBJ2-3, with 8 bases that match TRBD2. The CDR3 is 15 amino acids. The J segment lost 0 bases and the V segment lost 1 base, leaving 1 base of the junction unmatched. Germline V gives CDR1 SGHNT, CDR2 YYREEE (reference sequence). For the CDR3, the DNA is TGTGCCAGCAGCTTGAAGCGGGGGAGCACAGATACGCAGTATTTT. Translation gives CASSLKRGSTDTQYF.

The sample holds many counts of this clonotype. The chain couples TRBV5-1 to TRBJ2-3; TRBD2 matches 12 bases. Germline CDR1 SGHRS, CDR2 YFSETQ. This CDR3 contains 16 residues. V lost 4 bases to trimming and J lost 5 bases; unmatched junction nucleotides: 8. The CDR3 bases are TGCGCCAGCAGCGCTCGGACTAGCGGGGAGGTAGATACGCAGTATTTT. As protein: CASSARTSGEVDTQYF.

This clonotype has at least ten counts. The rearrangement links TRBV2 to TRBJ1-5, with TRBD1 as a possible D gene (5 bases). Per the germline V gene, CDR1 is SNHLY and CDR2 is FYNNEI. The V and J ends lost 5 bases and 6 bases respectively, with 17 bases between them. This CDR3 is built from 15 residues. The CDR3 nucleotides are TGTGCCAGCAGTCTAAGCGTGGGGGTCGGTCAGCCCCAGCATTTT. As protein: CASSLSVGVGQPQHF.

The genes are TRBV10-3 and TRBJ2-1, with TRBD2 matching over 8 bases. The CDR3 runs to 17 residues. V gave up 0 bases and J gave up 5 bases; unmatched junction bases: 9. Germline V gives CDR1 ENHRY, CDR2 SYGVKD. This chain's CDR3 is CAISESIGGGPNNEQFF. The CDR3 region has the DNA TGTGCCATCAGTGAGTCGATCGGCGGGGGGCCTAACAATGAGCAGTTCTTC.

This sequence joins TRBV27 and TRBJ2-7, with unresolved D. V lost 5 bases, J lost 3 bases, and 14 bases lay in between. This CDR3 contains 14 residues. Germline CDR1 and CDR2: MNHEY and SMNVEV (reference sequence). The chain's CDR3 is CASSIAPAVYEQYF. In nucleotides, the CDR3 is TGTGCCAGCAGTATCGCCCCTGCGGTCTACGAGCAGTACTTC.

This clonotype was seen many times. DNA of the CDR3: TGTGCCAGCAGCGTAGCCAAACTGGACAGATTGAACACTGAAGCTTTCTTT. This codes for CASSVAKLDRLNTEAFF. The chain links TRBV9 to TRBJ1-1; maybe TRBD1 (6 bases). Germline loops: CDR1 SGDLS, CDR2 YYNGEE. The germline V and J ends were trimmed by 0 bases and 0 bases, with 15 bases remaining between them. The CDR3 contains 17 residues.